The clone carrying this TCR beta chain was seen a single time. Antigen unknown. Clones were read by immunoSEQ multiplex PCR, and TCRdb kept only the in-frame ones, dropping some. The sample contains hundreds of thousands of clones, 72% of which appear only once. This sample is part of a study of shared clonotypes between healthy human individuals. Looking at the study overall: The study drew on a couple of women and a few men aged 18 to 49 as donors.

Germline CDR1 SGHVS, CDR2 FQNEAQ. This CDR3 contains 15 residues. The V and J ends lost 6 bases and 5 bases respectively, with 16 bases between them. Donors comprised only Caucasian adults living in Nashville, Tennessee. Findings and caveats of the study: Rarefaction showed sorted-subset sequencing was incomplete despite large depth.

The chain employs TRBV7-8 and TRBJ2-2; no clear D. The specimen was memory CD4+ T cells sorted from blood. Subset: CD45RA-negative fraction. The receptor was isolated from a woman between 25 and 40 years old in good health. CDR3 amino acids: CASRVVFRATGELFF. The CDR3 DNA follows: TGTGCCAGCAGGGTAGTTTTTCGGGCAACCGGGGAGCTGTTTTTT.